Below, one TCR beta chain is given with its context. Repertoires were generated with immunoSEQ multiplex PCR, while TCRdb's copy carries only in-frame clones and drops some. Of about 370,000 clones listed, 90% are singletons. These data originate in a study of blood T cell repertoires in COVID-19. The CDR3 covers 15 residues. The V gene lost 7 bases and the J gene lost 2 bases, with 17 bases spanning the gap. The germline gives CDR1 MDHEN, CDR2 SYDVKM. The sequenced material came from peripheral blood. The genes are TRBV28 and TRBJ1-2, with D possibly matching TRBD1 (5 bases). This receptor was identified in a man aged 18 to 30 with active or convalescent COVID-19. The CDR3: CASTPTGVRNYGYTF. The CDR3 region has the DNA TGTGCCAGCACACCCACGGGGGTCCGGAACTATGGCTACACCTTC.